These 19 T cell receptor beta chains were all obtained from the same sample, sequenced in a study of T cells after posttransplantation cyclophosphamide (dated by TCRdb to the mid-2010s). The library relied on the immunoSEQ multiplex PCR assay. The clones in this table, taken by TCRdb from immuneACCESS, are in-frame only. Not every clone is retained; where verified, under half of the shortfall comes from an unresolved V gene, and the cause of the rest is unknown. The sample has about 9,200 clones on record, about 91% of them singletons. About 1.5% of the sample lies in the top ten. The sequenced sample consisted of memory CD4+ T cells sorted from PBMCs. The source is a woman aged 55 to 70 in good health, CMV-negative, and a related stem cell transplant donor.

This clone was seen a single time. The chain joins TRBV5-4 to TRBJ2-4, with 7 bases identical to TRBD1. Germline CDR1 is SGHNT and CDR2 is YYREEE (reference sequence). V trimming: 4 bases; J trimming: 1 base; junction bases outside the gene matches: 5. This CDR3 has 15 residues. For the CDR3, the DNA is TGTGCCAGCAGCGGCCCGGGACAGGCCAAAAACATTCAGTACTTC. Its translation is CASSGPGQAKNIQYF.

This rearrangement joins TRBV18 to TRBJ2-7; 9 bases line up with TRBD1. From germline, CDR1 is KGHSH and CDR2 LQKENI. The CDR3 is 15 residues long. Unmatched junction bases numbered 2, after V lost 1 base and J lost 1 base. The CDR3 DNA follows: TGTGCCAGCTCACCACAGGGACAGGGTTCCTACGAGCAGTACTTC. Translated: CASSPQGQGSYEQYF.

This clone has a single count. This sequence joins TRBV7-8 and TRBJ2-3; D perhaps matches TRBD1 (5 bases). The germline V gene encodes CDR1 SGHVS and CDR2 FQNEAQ. V lost 8 bases and J 1 base, leaving 7 bases between the germline ends. This CDR3 region has 12 residues. The CDR3, as DNA: TGTGCCAGCGGCAGGGGCACAGATACGCAGTATTTT. Protein product: CASGRGTDTQYF.

The chain employs TRBV4-3 and TRBJ2-1; D may be TRBD2 (6 bases). V was shortened by 1 base and J by 0 bases, with 19 bases between the two germline ends. Germline lookup yields CDR1 LGHNA and CDR2 YSLEER. The CDR3 has 19 residues. CDR3: CASSQVGIGYGGSYNEQFF. The CDR3 DNA sequence: TGCGCCAGCAGCCAAGTTGGTATCGGATACGGGGGCTCCTACAATGAGCAGTTCTTC.

The CDR3 DNA follows: TGTGCCAGCAGCTTACGGGGCGGGGAGCTGTTTTTT. This codes for CASSLRGGELFF. The chain joins TRBV11-3 to TRBJ2-2; D is possibly TRBD2 (5 bases). The CDR3 totals 12 residues. The V end lost 2 bases, the J end lost 7 bases, and 5 bases lay between the germline ends. Germline values: CDR1 SGHNT, CDR2 YENEEA. Full variable domain (remainder filled in from reference TRBV11-3 and TRBJ2-2): EAGVVQSPRYKIIEKKQPVAFWCNPISGHNTLYWYLQNLGQGPELLIRYENEEAVDDSQLPKDRFSAERLKGVDSTLKIQPAELGDSAVYLCASSLRGGELFFGEGSRLTVL.

Of note for this clone: This specimen includes other DNA sequences encoding the same CDR3. This sequence joins TRBV5-1 and TRBJ2-3; 7 bases agree with TRBD2. CDR3 size: 15 residues. The junction had 3 bases not matched to a gene; V was cut back by 1 base and J by 1 base. CDR1 and CDR2 (germline): SGHRS, YFSETQ. This CDR3 reads CASSLLGRGTDTQYF. The DNA of the CDR3 is TGCGCCAGCAGCTTGTTAGGGAGGGGCACAGATACGCAGTATTTT.

This chain joins TRBV6-1 and TRBJ1-5, with 7 bases identical to TRBD1. CDR3 size: 16 residues. With 2 bases clipped from V and 2 bases from J, the junction kept 6 bases outside the gene matches. Per the germline V gene, CDR1 is MNHNS and CDR2 is SASEGT. The CDR3 loop reads CASSEFRGQGNQPQHF. The CDR3 nucleotides are TGTGCCAGCAGTGAATTCCGAGGACAGGGCAATCAGCCCCAGCATTTT.

With regard to this clone: The junction does not match germline at one end; this may be a read error. The chain combines TRBV7-7 with TRBJ2-3; D perhaps matches TRBD2 (6 bases). The CDR3 is 13 residues long. In germline, CDR1 is SSHAT, CDR2 FNYEAQ (reference sequence). CDR3 sequence: CASSLGAGSYQYF. Written as DNA, the CDR3 is TGTGCTAGCAGCTTAGGAGCGGGCTCCTATCAGTATTTT.

CDR3 in amino acids: CASSLLGTVGDTIYF. In DNA form, the CDR3 reads TGTGCCAGCAGCTTGCTAGGGACAGTAGGGGACACCATATATTTT. J is TRBJ1-3 and V is TRBV7-3, with TRBD1 identical over 7 bases. This CDR3 spans 15 amino acids. Trimming removed 3 bases from V and 8 bases from J; junction bases left unmatched: 10. The germline gives CDR1 SGHTA, CDR2 FQGTGA.

CDR3 bases: TGTGCCAGCAGCCCCTCTTGGGCGGGCTTAGCCAAAAACATTCAGTACTTC. It is translated as CASSPSWAGLAKNIQYF. V usage is TRBV4-2 and J usage is TRBJ2-4; D may be TRBD2 (5 bases). V was trimmed by 4 bases and J by 0 bases, leaving 16 bases between them. The V gene's germline CDR1 is LGHNA and CDR2 YNFKEQ. This CDR3 has 17 amino acids.

This chain joins TRBV6-1 and TRBJ1-5; weak D call: TRBD1 (5 bases). The CDR3 totals 15 residues. Deletions cut 2 bases from V and 5 bases from J, with 13 bases between. Germline lookup yields CDR1 MNHNS and CDR2 SASEGT. This CDR3 is CASSELRRDYQPQHF. In nucleotides, the CDR3 is TGTGCCAGCAGTGAACTCCGACGGGACTATCAGCCCCAGCATTTT.

On this clone: The junction does not match germline at one end; this may be a read error. The same CDR3 arises from other DNA sequences in this sample as well. The chain joins TRBV4-1 to TRBJ1-6, with 10 bases fitting TRBD1. The CDR3 is made up of 16 amino acids. Germline assignment: CDR1 MGHRA and CDR2 YSYEKL. CDR3 DNA: TGCGCCAGCAGCCGAGAGGACAGGGGGTATAATTCCCCCCTCCACTTT. Protein: CASSREDRGYNSPLHF.

DNA of the CDR3: TGTGCCAGCAGCTTAGGGGCCAATCAGCCCCAGCATTTT. Amino acids: CASSLGANQPQHF. This chain joins TRBV13 and TRBJ1-5; D uncertain. This CDR3 region has 13 residues. Germline-derived CDR1 and CDR2 are PRHDT and FYEKMQ (reference sequence). Between the trimmed V and J ends, which lost 0 bases and 3 bases, there was a span of 3 bases.

This clone was recorded once. The gene calls are TRBV2 and TRBJ2-7, with TRBD1 as a possible D gene (7 bases). The V and J ends lost 6 bases and 0 bases respectively, with 9 bases between them. Germline V CDR1 and CDR2: SNHLY, FYNNEI. This CDR3 contains 13 residues. CDR3 in amino acids: CASRRDSSYEQYF. The CDR3 DNA sequence: TGTGCCAGCAGGCGGGACAGCTCCTACGAGCAGTACTTC.

This clone has more than one count but fewer than ten. J is TRBJ1-3 and V is TRBV2; weak D call: TRBD1 (5 bases). Per germline, CDR1 SNHLY and CDR2 FYNNEI. The CDR3 is 15 residues long. V gave up 3 bases and J gave up 5 bases, with 14 bases separating them. For the CDR3, the DNA is TGTGCCAGCAGTGATGGCGGGGGAGGAAGAAACACCATATATTTT. Amino acids: CASSDGGGGRNTIYF.

The J gene is TRBJ1-6, the V gene TRBV6-1; D possibly corresponds to TRBD1 (6 bases). Germline CDR1 MNHNS, CDR2 SASEGT. V was shortened by 3 bases and J by 8 bases, with 8 bases between the two germline ends. The CDR3 loop spans 13 amino acids. The CDR3 protein is CASSDGGYSPLHF. CDR3 bases: TGTGCCAGCAGTGATGGGGGCTATTCACCCCTCCACTTT.

The V gene is TRBV11-2, the J gene TRBJ1-2; a possible D gene is TRBD1 (5 bases). The germline V gene encodes CDR1 SGHAT and CDR2 FQNNGV. The CDR3 contains 15 residues. V lost 6 bases, J lost 2 bases, and 16 bases lay in between. The CDR3 nucleotides read TGTGCCAGCAGTTCGCGTGGGGCCGGAAACTATGGCTACACCTTC. Protein product: CASSSRGAGNYGYTF.

The chain carries TRBV5-5 and TRBJ2-5, with 7 bases fitting TRBD2. After removal of 3 bases from V and 5 bases from J, the junction contained 4 bases not matched to a gene. The CDR3 consists of 13 residues. The germline V gene encodes CDR1 SGHKS and CDR2 YYEKEE (reference sequence). CDR3: CASSWGGGETQYF. The CDR3 coding sequence is TGTGCCAGCAGCTGGGGGGGTGGGGAGACCCAGTACTTC.

This clone was observed a few times. This rearrangement joins TRBV18 to TRBJ1-1; D uncertain. This CDR3 is 17 amino acids long. Germline V CDR1 and CDR2: KGHSH, LQKENI. The V and J ends lost 5 bases and 0 bases respectively, with 19 bases between them. CDR3 region: CASSNLPPPTLNTEAFF. The CDR3 nucleotides are TGTGCCAGCTCAAATTTGCCCCCGCCGACTTTGAACACTGAAGCTTTCTTT.